Shown below are 10 T cell receptor beta chains from a single sample sequenced in a study of response to subunit inactivated influenza vaccine. Using its own MiXCR run on the RT-PCR reads, TCRdb lists one record per CDR3 protein. The sample lists 590,000 or so distinct CDR3 sequences; approximately 15% were seen once. The sequencing used PBMCs from blood, collected 14 to 15 days before vaccination. The receptors here all came from a man in his forties or fifties who received an inactivated influenza vaccine.

This clonotype was seen only a few times. The genes are TRBV5-5 and TRBJ2-1; 14 nucleotides agree with TRBD2. Per germline, CDR1 SGHKS and CDR2 YYEKEE (reference sequence). The CDR3 consists of 16 residues. Trimming took 3 bases from V and 9 from J; bases not matched to a gene: 8. The CDR3 DNA reads as TGTGCCAGCAGCTGGACGGGACTAGCGGGAGTTTCTGAGCAGTTCTTC. It is translated as CASSWTGLAGVSEQFF.

Only a few counts were recorded for this clonotype. This rearrangement joins TRBV15 to TRBJ1-5; no clear D. Per germline, CDR1 LNHNV and CDR2 YYDKDF (reference sequence). The CDR3 spans 15 residues. V shed 0 bases and J shed 5 bases, with 11 bases lying between them. This chain's CDR3 is CATSRDPGGDQPQHF. The CDR3 nucleotides are TGTGCCACCAGCAGAGATCCGGGCGGGGATCAGCCCCAGCATTTT.

This clonotype was observed a handful of times. The V gene is TRBV5-1, the J gene TRBJ2-2, with D possibly being TRBD1 (5 bases). The CDR3 runs 14 residues. Trimming removed 4 bases from V and 4 bases from J, with 11 bases in between. Germline V gives CDR1 SGHRS, CDR2 YFSETQ. The CDR3 DNA reads TGCGCCAGCAGCGGGGCGGTGAGCACCGGGGAGCTGTTTTTT. Its translation: CASSGAVSTGELFF. Full variable domain (outside the CDR3, taken from reference TRBV5-1 and TRBJ2-2): KAGVTQTPRYLIKTRGQQVTLSCSPISGHRSVSWYQQTPGQGLQFLFEYFSETQRNKGNFPGRFSGRQFSNSRSEMNVSTLELGDSALYLCASSGAVSTGELFFGEGSRLTVL.

The gene calls are TRBV7-2 and TRBJ1-1; D is perhaps TRBD1 (5 bases). Trimming took 3 bases from V and 1 from J, leaving 9 bases between them. The CDR3 consists of 14 residues. Germline CDR1 is SGHTA and CDR2 is FQGNSA. CDR3 region: CASSFYGANTEAFF. In nucleotides, the CDR3 is TGTGCCAGCAGCTTCTATGGGGCGAACACTGAAGCTTTCTTT.

This clonotype showed up just a few times. The V gene is TRBV11-2, the J gene TRBJ1-3; D is uncertain. V lost 2 bases to trimming and J lost 0 bases, with 5 bases between them. This CDR3 spans 14 amino acids. Germline V lookup: CDR1 SGHAT, CDR2 FQNNGV. This chain's CDR3 is CASSLQLSGNTIYF. CDR3 DNA sequence: TGTGCCAGCAGCTTACAACTCTCTGGAAACACCATATATTTT.

This clonotype was detected many times. V usage is TRBV10-3 and J usage is TRBJ2-3; TRBD2 might be the D (5 bases). The CDR3 has 14 amino acids. With 5 bases removed from V and 0 bases from J, the gap between germline ends came to 9 bases. CDR1 is ENHRY and CDR2 is SYGVKD in the germline V gene. The CDR3 spells CAISLAASTDTQYF. DNA of the CDR3: TGTGCCATCAGTCTAGCAGCTAGCACAGATACGCAGTATTTT.

The chain uses TRBV3-1 and TRBJ2-5, with 14 bases identical to TRBD2. The germline V gene has CDR1 LGHDT and CDR2 YNNKEL (reference sequence). The CDR3 runs to 18 residues. V was clipped by 3 bases and J by 5 bases; unmatched bases: 11. This chain's CDR3 is CASSHLGTSGGAQETQYF. The DNA for the CDR3 is TGTGCCAGCAGCCATCTCGGGACTAGCGGGGGAGCACAGGAGACCCAGTACTTC.

This clonotype appeared many times. V and J are TRBV7-9 and TRBJ2-2, with a tentative D call TRBD1 (6 bases). Germline V gene sequence: CDR1 SEHNR, CDR2 FQNEAQ (reference sequence). The CDR3 runs 13 residues. V gave up 5 bases and J gave up 6 bases, with 10 bases separating them. The CDR3 region has the DNA TGTGCCAGCAGCCCTGACAGGTCCGGGGAGCTGTTTTTT. Translation: CASSPDRSGELFF.

In this sample, this clonotype turned up a few times. V and J are TRBV20-1 and TRBJ2-1; 10 bases agree with TRBD2. Trimming at V came to 6 bases and at J to 0 bases, leaving 8 bases not matched to a gene. Germline lookup yields CDR1 DFQATT and CDR2 SNEGSKA (reference sequence). This CDR3 region has 16 residues. CDR3: CSAQRASGGSYNEQFF. The DNA of the CDR3 is TGCAGTGCCCAGAGGGCTAGCGGGGGCTCCTACAATGAGCAGTTCTTC.

V and J are TRBV27 and TRBJ2-1; D possibly corresponds to TRBD1 (5 bases). V was shortened by 4 bases and J by 2 bases, with 9 bases between the two germline ends. Germline V lookup: CDR1 MNHEY, CDR2 SMNVEV (reference sequence). The CDR3 runs to 14 residues. CDR3 nucleotide sequence: TGTGCCAGCAGTTGGACATGGACCTACAATGAGCAGTTCTTC. Amino acid sequence: CASSWTWTYNEQFF.